This T cell receptor (beta chain) is drawn from a study of cytomegalovirus exposure and HLA in healthy donors. General study points: TCR beta chain V- and J-gene trimming was linked, in a later analysis, to a missense variant in DCLRE1C. The classifier, whose performance was assessed in both the original and validation cohorts, reportedly diagnosed cytomegalovirus status with high specificity and sensitivity.

The PCR made use of 60 Vbeta and 13 Jbeta primers. This table comes from immunoSEQ multiplex PCR, and its TCRdb copy is limited to in-frame clones, with some not included. The sample has around 89,000 clones, approximately 83% seen once. Healthy bone marrow donors formed the donor group. V gave up 6 bases and J gave up 6 bases, with 14 bases separating them. Germline lookup yields CDR1 MNHEY and CDR2 SMNVEV (reference sequence). The CDR3 loop spans 13 amino acids. On this clone itself: The antigen is unknown.

The chain combines TRBV27 with TRBJ1-2; D remains unclear. The receptor comes from a man aged 40-50 years in good health and CMV-seronegative. The sequenced material came from PBMCs. The chain's CDR3 is CASSLSWSDGYTF. The CDR3 DNA reads TGTGCCAGCAGCCTTAGTTGGAGCGATGGCTACACCTTC.